These T cell receptor beta chains were read from a single sample in a study of cytomegalovirus exposure and HLA in healthy donors. Using immunoSEQ multiplex PCR, the repertoire was profiled, and TCRdb retains in-frame clones only, with some absent. The sample consists of tens of thousands of clones, more than 70% of them appearing once. Sequenced material: PBMCs. These TCRs come from a young woman in good health and CMV-seropositive. CDR3s include the opening cysteine and the closing phenylalanine or tryptophan. A D gene is named only where the DNA matches it firmly. Clone size, where shown, is once, few, many, or a class for clones that have expanded.

CDR3aa: CASSVSNRGGEAFF
CDR3nt: TGTGCCAGCAGCGTATCAAATCGTGGAGGGGAAGCTTTCTTT
abundance: .
v_gene: TRBV9
d_gene: .
j_gene: TRBJ1-1

CDR3aa: CASSKTGTGSYNEQFF
CDR3nt: TGTGCCAGCAGTAAAACCGGGACAGGGTCCTACAATGAGCAGTTCTTC
abundance: .
v_gene: TRBV6-4
d_gene: TRBD1
j_gene: TRBJ2-1

CDR3aa: CATSLTAAMSGNTIYF
CDR3nt: TGTGCCACCTCCTTGACAGCCGCAATGTCTGGAAACACCATATATTTT
abundance: .
v_gene: TRBV10-3
d_gene: .
j_gene: TRBJ1-3

CDR3aa: CASSEAGAGAREQYF
CDR3nt: TGTGCCAGCAGTGAAGCCGGAGCGGGGGCACGCGAGCAGTACTTC
abundance: .
v_gene: TRBV2
d_gene: TRBD2
j_gene: TRBJ2-7

CDR3aa: CASSQDLSRNTGELFF
CDR3nt: TGCGCCAGCAGCCAAGACCTGTCCAGGAACACCGGGGAGCTGTTTTTT
abundance: .
v_gene: TRBV4-1
d_gene: .
j_gene: TRBJ2-2

CDR3aa: CASSQEQGQGNQPQHF
CDR3nt: TGCGCCAGCAGCCAAGAACAAGGGCAGGGTAATCAGCCCCAGCATTTT
abundance: .
v_gene: TRBV4-3
d_gene: .
j_gene: TRBJ1-5

CDR3aa: CASSLSTQGPYNSPLHF
CDR3nt: TGTGCCAGCAGCTTATCCACCCAGGGTCCCTATAATTCACCCCTCCACTTT
abundance: .
v_gene: TRBV7-9
d_gene: .
j_gene: TRBJ1-6

CDR3aa: CASSRDILRWSEKLFF
CDR3nt: TGCGCCAGCAGCCGGGACATATTAAGATGGTCTGAAAAACTGTTTTTT
abundance: .
v_gene: TRBV4-1
d_gene: .
j_gene: TRBJ1-4

CDR3aa: CASSRTYRGRGQPQHF
CDR3nt: TGTGCCAGCAGCCGAACTTACAGGGGGCGAGGACAGCCCCAGCATTTT
abundance: .
v_gene: TRBV27
d_gene: TRBD1
j_gene: TRBJ1-5

CDR3aa: CASSLREANEKLFF
CDR3nt: TGTGCCAGCAGCCTGAGAGAGGCTAATGAAAAACTGTTTTTT
abundance: .
v_gene: TRBV7-6
d_gene: .
j_gene: TRBJ1-4

CDR3aa: CASSGGIWGLQYF
CDR3nt: TGTGCCAGTTCAGGGGGGATCTGGGGTCTCCAGTACTTC
abundance: .
v_gene: TRBV19
d_gene: .
j_gene: TRBJ2-5

CDR3aa: CAWNRLGGLNTEAFF
CDR3nt: TGTGCCTGGAACCGGTTAGGGGGTTTGAACACTGAAGCTTTCTTT
abundance: .
v_gene: TRBV30
d_gene: .
j_gene: TRBJ1-1

CDR3aa: CASSEAGSQETQYF
CDR3nt: TGCGCCAGCAGTGAAGCAGGGTCCCAAGAGACCCAGTACTTC
abundance: .
v_gene: TRBV10-1
d_gene: .
j_gene: TRBJ2-5

CDR3aa: CASSSGGGESYNEQFF
CDR3nt: TGTGCCAGCAGTTCGGGAGGGGGCGAATCCTACAATGAGCAGTTCTTC
abundance: .
v_gene: TRBV28
d_gene: .
j_gene: TRBJ2-1

CDR3aa: CASSLFSYSNQPQHF
CDR3nt: TGTGCCAGCAGTTTATTTAGCTATAGCAATCAGCCCCAGCATTTT
abundance: many
v_gene: TRBV27
d_gene: .
j_gene: TRBJ1-5

CDR3aa: CASSLRRGYGRNQPQHF
CDR3nt: TGTGCCAGCAGCTTAAGGCGGGGATACGGGCGGAATCAGCCCCAGCATTTT
abundance: once
v_gene: TRBV7-6
d_gene: .
j_gene: TRBJ1-5

CDR3aa: CATAPPGGDWAQPQHF
CDR3nt: TGTGCCACTGCGCCCCCAGGGGGCGATTGGGCTCAGCCCCAGCATTTT
abundance: .
v_gene: TRBV10-3
d_gene: TRBD1
j_gene: TRBJ1-5

CDR3aa: CASGPKGGQGGSPLHF
CDR3nt: TGCGCCAGCGGCCCTAAGGGGGGACAGGGCGGTTCACCCCTCCACTTT
abundance: .
v_gene: TRBV10-2
d_gene: TRBD1
j_gene: TRBJ1-6

CDR3aa: CASTSGGNGNTIYF
CDR3nt: TGTGCCAGCACCTCGGGGGGGAATGGAAACACCATATATTTT
abundance: .
v_gene: TRBV28
d_gene: .
j_gene: TRBJ1-3

CDR3aa: CASSPDSSLHTF
CDR3nt: TGTGCCAGCAGTCCGGACAGCTCCCTACACACCTTC
abundance: .
v_gene: TRBV6-1
d_gene: .
j_gene: TRBJ1-2

CDR3aa: CASSWKMQGPNQPQHF
CDR3nt: TGTGCCAGCAGCTGGAAAATGCAGGGCCCCAATCAGCCCCAGCATTTT
abundance: .
v_gene: TRBV5-6
d_gene: .
j_gene: TRBJ1-5

CDR3aa: CASSLVSGGTDTQYF
CDR3nt: TGTGCCAGCAGCTTGGTGTCAGGGGGAACAGATACGCAGTATTTT
abundance: .
v_gene: TRBV5-6
d_gene: TRBD1
j_gene: TRBJ2-3

CDR3aa: CASSRQGLSYEQYF
CDR3nt: TGTGCCAGCAGCCGACAGGGCCTCTCCTACGAGCAGTACTTC
abundance: .
v_gene: TRBV7-2
d_gene: TRBD1
j_gene: TRBJ2-7

CDR3aa: CASSLDHGTEAFF
CDR3nt: TGTGCCAGCAGCTTAGATCACGGCACTGAAGCTTTCTTT
abundance: .
v_gene: TRBV7-9
d_gene: .
j_gene: TRBJ1-1

CDR3aa: CASSPLVPGTSPARGYTF
CDR3nt: TGCGCCAGCAGCCCTCTTGTTCCCGGGACATCTCCGGCGAGGGGCTACACCTTC
abundance: .
v_gene: TRBV5-1
d_gene: .
j_gene: TRBJ1-2